This record covers a single T cell receptor (beta chain). As originally analysed: Nucleated cell counts were estimated from reference gene primer amplification. TCRdb keeps only in-frame clones here, not all; method: immunoSEQ multiplex PCR. Clone size and V and J calls were adopted from that table, with D and trimming inferred from the DNA. The table lists 88,000 or so clones, approximately 86% of them singletons, with under 8% in the top ten. This specimen comes from a study of blood T cell repertoires in COVID-19. Study-wide background: PBMCs, B-cell-depleted T cells, or T cells provided the cDNA or gDNA that made up the material.

The sample taken for sequencing was peripheral blood. This clonotype was sampled from a man between 60 and 75 years old with acute or convalescent COVID-19.

This CDR3 is CASSERGYEQYF. DNA of the CDR3: TGTGCCAGCAGTGAGCGGGGCTACGAGCAGTACTTC. This chain links TRBV6-1 with TRBJ2-7; maybe TRBD2 (6 bases). V was trimmed by 3 bases and J by 3 bases, leaving 6 bases between them. The germline V gene encodes CDR1 MNHNS and CDR2 SASEGT. This CDR3 has 12 amino acids.